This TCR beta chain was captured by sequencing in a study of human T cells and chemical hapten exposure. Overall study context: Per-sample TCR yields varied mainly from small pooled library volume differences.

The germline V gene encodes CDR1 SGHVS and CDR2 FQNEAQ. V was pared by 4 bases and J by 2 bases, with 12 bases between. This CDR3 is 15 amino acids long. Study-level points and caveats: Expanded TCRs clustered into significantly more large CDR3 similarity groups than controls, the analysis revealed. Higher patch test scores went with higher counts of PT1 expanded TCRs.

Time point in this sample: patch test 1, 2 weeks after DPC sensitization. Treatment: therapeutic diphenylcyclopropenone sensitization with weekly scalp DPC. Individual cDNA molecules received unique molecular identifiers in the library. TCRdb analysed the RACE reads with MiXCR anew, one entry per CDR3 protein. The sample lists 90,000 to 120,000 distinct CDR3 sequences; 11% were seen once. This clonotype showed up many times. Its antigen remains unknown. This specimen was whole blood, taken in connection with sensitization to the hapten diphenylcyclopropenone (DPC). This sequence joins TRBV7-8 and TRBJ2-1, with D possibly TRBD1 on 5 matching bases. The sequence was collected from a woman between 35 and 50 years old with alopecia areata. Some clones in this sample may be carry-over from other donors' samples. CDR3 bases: TGTGCCAGCAGCTCCCAGGGTGAACCCTACAATGAGCAGTTCTTC. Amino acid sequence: CASSSQGEPYNEQFF.